This is a list of T cell receptor beta chains from one sample in a study of shared clonotypes between healthy human individuals. Sequencing was performed with immunoSEQ multiplex PCR; in TCRdb, only in-frame clones are kept and a portion is missing. The data hold 700,000 to 950,000 clones, with 96% observed a single time. Sequenced material: naive CD8+ T cells sorted from blood. These receptors were taken from a man aged 25 to 45 in good health. CDR3s include the opening cysteine and the closing phenylalanine or tryptophan. A D gene is named only where the DNA matches it firmly. Part of the rows lack a size; the others show once, few, many or a class for expanded clones.

NA	TRBJ2-2	NA	TRBV29-1	CSVEAAPGELFF	TGCAGCGTTGAGGCCGCCCCTGGGGAGCTGTTTTTT
NA	TRBJ2-7	NA	TRBV11-3	CASSLVWGTYEQYF	TGTGCCAGCAGCTTAGTCTGGGGTACCTACGAGCAGTACTTC
TRBD1	TRBJ1-5	once	TRBV4-1	CASSQEPTGSFSNQPQHF	TGCGCCAGCAGCCAAGAACCGACAGGGTCCTTTAGCAATCAGCCCCAGCATTTT
TRBD1	TRBJ2-7	NA	TRBV7-2	CASSTYTGTGLEQYF	TGTGCCAGCAGCACATACACCGGGACAGGGCTAGAGCAGTACTTC
TRBD2	TRBJ2-5	NA	TRBV6-6	CASTAAGGGETQYF	TGTGCCAGCACCGCAGCGGGGGGGGGAGAGACCCAGTACTTC
NA	TRBJ2-3	once	TRBV27	CASSLIGTDTQYF	TGTGCCAGCAGTTTAATAGGCACAGATACGCAGTATTTT
TRBD2	TRBJ2-3	NA	TRBV6-5	CASSYSFGRAPDTQYF	TGTGCCAGCAGTTACTCGTTCGGGAGGGCCCCAGATACGCAGTATTTT
TRBD2	TRBJ2-5	NA	TRBV5-5	CASSFSGGVETQYF	TGTGCCAGCAGCTTCTCCGGGGGGGTGGAGACCCAGTACTTC
NA	TRBJ2-1	NA	TRBV9	CASSARPGSNEQFF	TGTGCCAGCAGCGCCCGACCCGGGAGCAATGAGCAGTTCTTC
TRBD2	TRBJ2-7	NA	TRBV27	CASRLAGGTPYEQYF	TGTGCCAGCAGACTAGCGGGAGGAACCCCCTACGAGCAGTACTTC
NA	TRBJ2-3	NA	TRBV27	CASSSGGTTQYF	TGTGCCAGCAGTTCCGGCGGGACAACGCAGTATTTT
NA	TRBJ1-1	NA	TRBV7-2	CASSLAGYTEAFF	TGTGCCAGCAGCTTAGCAGGGTACACTGAAGCTTTCTTT
TRBD2	TRBJ2-1	NA	TRBV19	CASSVIAGDHEQFF	TGTGCCAGTAGTGTAATAGCGGGAGACCATGAGCAGTTCTTC
TRBD1	TRBJ2-7	NA	TRBV28	CASCPVGQYYEQYF	TGTGCCAGCTGCCCGGTGGGACAGTACTACGAGCAGTACTTC
NA	TRBJ2-7	NA	TRBV23-1	CASSQSTTDSYEQYF	TGCGCCAGCAGTCAATCGACGACAGACTCCTACGAGCAGTACTTC
NA	TRBJ2-1	NA	TRBV16	CASSQTPSEQFF	TGTGCCAGCAGCCAAACACCGAGTGAGCAGTTCTTC
TRBD1	TRBJ2-7	NA	TRBV9	CASSGSGTGIEQYF	TGTGCCAGCAGCGGATCCGGGACAGGAATCGAGCAGTACTTC
TRBD2	TRBJ2-1	NA	TRBV19	CASLPLAGAYNEQFF	TGTGCCAGCCTTCCCCTAGCGGGTGCTTACAATGAGCAGTTCTTC
NA	TRBJ2-7	NA	TRBV7-9	CASSGRDSPYEQYF	TGTGCCAGCAGCGGGAGGGACAGCCCCTACGAGCAGTACTTC
NA	TRBJ2-3	NA	TRBV7-9	CASSRREDTQYF	TGTGCCAGCAGCCGACGGGAGGATACGCAGTATTTT
NA	TRBJ2-5	NA	TRBV7-9	CASSPDRTQETQYF	TGTGCCAGCAGCCCCGACAGGACGCAAGAGACCCAGTACTTC
NA	TRBJ2-7	NA	TRBV28	CASRGYEQYF	TGTGCCAGCAGGGGTTACGAGCAGTACTTC